This T cell receptor (beta chain) was recovered during a study of memory CD4+ T cells and cytomegalovirus serostatus. Study in general: Healthy Belgian adult donors included several CMV-positive and 24 CMV-negative people.

Study-wide points: Of 150 to 200 reported CMV TCRbeta sequences, 60 to 85 were found in memory CD4+ repertoires.

Single viable CD3+CD4+CD8-CD45RO+ cells were sorted as the memory CD4+ T cells. A remark on this clone: Its antigen is still unknown.

Generated by immunoSEQ multiplex PCR, the TCRdb table keeps only in-frame clones and is missing some. The table has approximately 74,000 clones, approximately 80% seen once. Material: memory CD4+ T cells from blood. The receptor was isolated from an adult in good health and CMV-seropositive.

The CDR3 DNA follows: TGCGCCAGCAGCCGGACTAGACTAGCGGGAGCCACAGATACGCAGTATTTT. Its translation: CASSRTRLAGATDTQYF. The chain couples TRBV4-1 to TRBJ2-3; 12 bases are a match to TRBD2. The V segment lost 4 bases and the J segment 2 bases; nucleotides outside the gene matches: 7. This CDR3 is built from 17 residues. The germline CDR1 and CDR2 sequences are MGHRA and YSYEKL.